The 19 T cell receptor beta chains listed next were all sequenced from one sample in a study of blood T cell repertoires in COVID-19. Profiling relied on immunoSEQ multiplex PCR, and the TCRdb table lists in-frame clones only, not all of them. The profile shows under 300,000 clones, roughly 90% of them singletons. The sequenced material came from peripheral blood. These receptors were taken from a man aged 55 to 70 with acute or convalescent COVID-19.

The chain carries TRBV5-8 and TRBJ2-7; 8 bases match TRBD1. The CDR3 extends over 14 amino acids. Germline CDR1 and CDR2: SGHTS and YDEGEE. V was clipped by 2 bases and J by 3 bases; unmatched bases: 4. CDR3 nucleotide sequence: TGTGCCAGCAGCTTCGGGACAGGTTTCTACGAGCAGTACTTC. As protein: CASSFGTGFYEQYF.

V is TRBV5-1 and J is TRBJ2-7; 8 nucleotides align to TRBD2. This CDR3 comprises 14 residues. Germline V gene sequence: CDR1 SGHRS, CDR2 YFSETQ. J gave up 3 bases and V 4 bases, and 6 bases lay outside the gene matches. CDR3 sequence (DNA): TGCGCCAGCAGCAGCGGTAGCGGGAACTACGAGCAGTACTTC. It yields the protein CASSSGSGNYEQYF.

V gene TRBV5-4 combines with J gene TRBJ2-7, with 8 positions matching TRBD2. Germline V gene data show CDR1 as SGHNT and CDR2 as YYREEE (reference sequence). The CDR3 is made up of 15 amino acids. Germline trimming cut 0 bases from V and 0 bases from J; bases unmatched to any gene: 2. CDR3 protein: CASSLGLASSYEQYF. The CDR3 DNA follows: TGTGCCAGCAGCTTGGGACTAGCGAGCTCCTACGAGCAGTACTTC.

V usage is TRBV5-5 and J usage is TRBJ2-5; 7 bases fit TRBD1. V shed 6 bases and J 2 bases; nucleotides not matched to a gene: 10. Germline CDR1 SGHKS, CDR2 YYEKEE (reference sequence). This CDR3 has 15 residues. CDR3 bases: TGTGCCAGCACCCTAGGGGACAGAATACAAGAGACCCAGTACTTC. This sequence encodes CASTLGDRIQETQYF.

V is TRBV24-1 and J is TRBJ2-7; 11 bases align to TRBD1. In germline, CDR1 is KGHDR, CDR2 SFDVKD. Losses at the gene ends were 2 bases for V and 4 bases for J; bases not matched to a gene: 6. The CDR3 spans 16 residues. This CDR3 reads CATSDSWDRGGYEQYF. CDR3 DNA: TGTGCCACCAGTGATTCTTGGGACAGGGGGGGATACGAGCAGTACTTC.

This chain uses TRBV5-6 with TRBJ2-1, with a tentative D call TRBD1 (5 bases). There are 13 residues in the CDR3. The germline gives CDR1 SGHDT, CDR2 YYEEEE. V was pared by 5 bases and J by 3 bases, with 9 bases between. CDR3 in DNA: TGTGCCAGCAGAGGGGCCGACTACAATGAGCAGTTCTTC. Amino acid sequence: CASRGADYNEQFF.

V gene TRBV5-4 combines with J gene TRBJ2-5; tentative D call: TRBD2 (5 bases). Germline CDR1 reads SGHNT; CDR2 reads YYREEE (reference sequence). CDR3 length equals 14 residues. Trimming left V 1 base short and J 5 bases short, with 12 bases between. The CDR3 sequence: CASSLRGSAETQYF. CDR3 DNA sequence: TGTGCCAGCAGCTTGAGAGGGAGTGCGGAGACCCAGTACTTC.

This clone occurred a few times. The V gene is TRBV3-1 (or the pseudogene TRBV3-2), the J gene TRBJ2-7; D might be TRBD1 (6 bases). Trimming took 0 bases from V and 11 from J, leaving 11 bases between them. There are 12 residues in the CDR3. The germline V gene has CDR1 LGHDT and CDR2 YNNKEL (reference sequence). CDR3 coding DNA: TGTGCCAGCAGCCAAGATCGAGGGGGAGAGTACTTC. Amino acids: CASSQDRGGEYF.

The V gene is TRBV18, the J gene TRBJ2-1; tentatively, D is TRBD2 (5 bases). Germline values: CDR1 KGHSH, CDR2 LQKENI. The V end lost 3 bases, the J end lost 1 base, and 10 bases lay between the germline ends. The length of the CDR3 is 15 residues. This CDR3 reads CASSPRALSYNEQFF. The CDR3 DNA follows: TGTGCCAGCTCACCGCGGGCCTTATCCTACAATGAGCAGTTCTTC.

This clone was observed a single time. This chain uses TRBV7-2 with TRBJ2-1; TRBD2 might be the D (5 bases). V was clipped by 2 bases and J by 7 bases, with 6 bases between them. Germline CDR1 reads SGHTA; CDR2 reads FQGNSA. The CDR3 is 12 amino acids. The CDR3 protein is CASSLQRNEQFF. CDR3 sequence (DNA): TGTGCCAGCAGCTTACAGCGGAATGAGCAGTTCTTC.

This chain joins TRBV12-5 and TRBJ2-7, with 9 bases that match TRBD2. Looked up from germline, CDR1 is LGHNT and CDR2 is FRNRAP. J lost 6 bases, V lost 4 bases, and 22 bases had no gene match. The CDR3 spans 19 residues. CDR3 DNA sequence: TGTGCTAGTGGTTACGAAAGGGGAGGGCTTGCGGGAGGGCCAGTCGAGCAGTACTTC. Its translation: CASGYERGGLAGGPVEQYF.

This chain connects TRBV2 to TRBJ1-1; TRBD1 aligns across 10 bases. Germline V gene lookup returns CDR1 SNHLY and CDR2 FYNNEI. V lost 6 bases, J lost 0 bases, and 4 bases stayed unmatched. This CDR3 is built from 15 residues. The CDR3: CASRGDRGLNTEAFF. DNA for the CDR3: TGTGCCAGCAGAGGGGACAGGGGCCTGAACACTGAAGCTTTCTTT. The full variable domain, rest sourced from reference TRBV2 and TRBJ1-1, is EPEVTQTPSHQVTQMGQEVILRCVPISNHLYFYWYRQILGQKVEFLVSFYNNEISEKSEIFDDQFSVERPDGSNFTLKIRSTKLEDSAMYFCASRGDRGLNTEAFFGQGTRLTVV.

The CDR3 DNA is TGTGCCAGCACCGAAGCTGGGACTCCAATCTCTGGGGCCAACGTCCTGACTTTC. This codes for CASTEAGTPISGANVLTF. The chain uses TRBV28 and TRBJ2-6; D perhaps matches TRBD2 (6 bases). The CDR3 spans 18 residues. Trimming took off 7 bases at V and 0 bases at J, with 19 bases between the two ends. Germline V gene sequence: CDR1 MDHEN, CDR2 SYDVKM.

The gene calls are TRBV30 and TRBJ2-7; TRBD2 matches at 12 bases. CDR3 length: 14 amino acids. The V segment lost 2 bases and the J segment 4 bases; nucleotides outside the gene matches: 3. CDR1 GTSNPN and CDR2 SVGIG come from the germline V gene (reference sequence). The CDR3 here is CAWSRLAGVYEQYF. CDR3 DNA sequence: TGTGCCTGGAGTCGACTAGCGGGAGTATACGAGCAGTACTTC.

The chain is built from TRBV19 and TRBJ2-3, with 7 bases aligning to TRBD1. J lost 1 base, V lost 9 bases, and 4 bases had no gene match. Germline CDR1 and CDR2: LNHDA and SQIVND (reference sequence). CDR3 length: 13 residues. The CDR3 coding sequence is TGTGCCAGCAGAACAGGGGGCACAGATACGCAGTATTTT. This gives the protein CASRTGGTDTQYF.

The chain combines TRBV9 with TRBJ2-5; 7 bases are a match to TRBD2. The CDR3 loop spans 15 amino acids. V lost 4 bases, J lost 3 bases, and 9 bases stayed unmatched. Germline values: CDR1 SGDLS, CDR2 YYNGEE. Written as DNA, the CDR3 is TGTGCCAGCAGCCCTCCTGGCGGGAGCAAAGAGACCCAGTACTTC. Protein sequence: CASSPPGGSKETQYF. The complete variable domain, with remaining parts taken from reference TRBV9 and TRBJ2-5, reads DSGVTQTPKHLITATGQRVTLRCSPRSGDLSVYWYQQSLDQGLQFLIQYYNGEERAKGNILERFSAQQFPDLHSELNLSSLELGDSALYFCASSPPGGSKETQYFGPGTRLLVL.

The V and J genes are TRBV19 and TRBJ1-4; a weak D match, TRBD1 (5 bases). CDR3 length: 15 residues. Germline assignment: CDR1 LNHDA and CDR2 SQIVND (reference sequence). V was trimmed by 6 bases and J by 7 bases, leaving 18 bases between them. The CDR3 spells CASSEAQGRFEKLFF. The CDR3 DNA reads TGTGCCAGTAGCGAGGCTCAGGGTCGATTTGAAAAACTGTTTTTT.

V usage is TRBV2 and J usage is TRBJ1-1; no clear D. Trimming pared 6 bases from V and 3 bases from J, leaving 14 bases between. Germline V gene data show CDR1 as SNHLY and CDR2 as FYNNEI. The CDR3 consists of 14 residues. The CDR3 reads CASRSGVLDTEAFF. The DNA for the CDR3 is TGTGCCAGCAGATCGGGAGTCTTAGACACTGAAGCTTTCTTT.

J is TRBJ2-3 and V is TRBV1; the table's D call TRBD2 went unverified against the DNA. TRBV1 is recorded as a pseudogene. The CDR3 sequence is 17 residues long. The CDR3 DNA reads as TGCACCAGCAGCCAAGATCCCAGCGGGTTCCTCACAGATACGCAGTATTTT. Translated: CTSSQDPSGFLTDTQYF.